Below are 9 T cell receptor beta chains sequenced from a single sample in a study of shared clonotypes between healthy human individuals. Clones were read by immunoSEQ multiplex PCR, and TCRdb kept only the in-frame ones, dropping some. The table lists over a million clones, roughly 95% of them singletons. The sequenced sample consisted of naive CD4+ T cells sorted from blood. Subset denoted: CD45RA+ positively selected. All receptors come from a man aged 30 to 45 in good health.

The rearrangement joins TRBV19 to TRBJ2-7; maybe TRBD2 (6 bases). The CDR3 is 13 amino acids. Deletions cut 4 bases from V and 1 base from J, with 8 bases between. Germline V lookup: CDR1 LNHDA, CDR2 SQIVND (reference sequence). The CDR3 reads CASSSSGSYEQYF. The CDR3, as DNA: TGTGCCAGTAGTAGCAGCGGGTCCTACGAGCAGTACTTC.

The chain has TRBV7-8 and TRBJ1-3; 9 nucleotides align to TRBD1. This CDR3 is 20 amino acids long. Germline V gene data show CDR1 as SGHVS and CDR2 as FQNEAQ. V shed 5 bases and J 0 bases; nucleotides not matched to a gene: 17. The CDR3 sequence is CASSPHSRGQGKTSGNTIYF. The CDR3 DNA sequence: TGTGCCAGCAGCCCCCACAGCCGGGGACAGGGTAAGACCTCTGGAAACACCATATATTTT.

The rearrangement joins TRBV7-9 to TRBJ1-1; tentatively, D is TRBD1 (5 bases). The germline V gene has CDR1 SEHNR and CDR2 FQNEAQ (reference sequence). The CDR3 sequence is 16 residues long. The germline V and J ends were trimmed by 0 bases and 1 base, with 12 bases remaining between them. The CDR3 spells CASSLALMTANTEAFF. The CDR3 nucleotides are TGTGCCAGCAGCTTAGCGCTAATGACAGCGAACACTGAAGCTTTCTTT.

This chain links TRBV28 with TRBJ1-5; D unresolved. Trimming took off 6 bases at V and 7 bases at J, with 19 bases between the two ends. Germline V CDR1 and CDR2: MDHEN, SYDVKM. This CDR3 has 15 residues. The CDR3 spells CASSITGLRFQPQHF. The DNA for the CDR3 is TGTGCCAGCAGCATAACCGGGCTCCGCTTCCAGCCCCAGCATTTT.

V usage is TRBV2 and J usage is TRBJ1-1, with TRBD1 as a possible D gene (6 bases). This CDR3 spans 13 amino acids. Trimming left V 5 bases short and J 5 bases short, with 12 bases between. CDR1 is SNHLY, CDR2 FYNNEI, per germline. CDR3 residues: CASSYRVRTEAFF. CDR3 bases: TGTGCCAGCAGTTACAGGGTAAGGACTGAAGCTTTCTTT.

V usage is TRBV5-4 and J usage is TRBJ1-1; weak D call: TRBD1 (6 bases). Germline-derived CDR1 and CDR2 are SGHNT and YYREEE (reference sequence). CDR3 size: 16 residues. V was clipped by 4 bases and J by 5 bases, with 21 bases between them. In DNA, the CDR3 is TGTGCCAGCAGCCGGCCGGCGGGGGGGCTGGGAACTGAAGCTTTCTTT. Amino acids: CASSRPAGGLGTEAFF.

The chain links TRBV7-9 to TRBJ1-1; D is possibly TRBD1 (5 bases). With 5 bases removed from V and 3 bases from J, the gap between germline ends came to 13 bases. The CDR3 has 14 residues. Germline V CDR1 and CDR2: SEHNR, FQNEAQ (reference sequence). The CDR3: CASSRDGGYTEAFF. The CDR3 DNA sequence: TGTGCCAGCAGCCGCGACGGGGGGTACACTGAAGCTTTCTTT. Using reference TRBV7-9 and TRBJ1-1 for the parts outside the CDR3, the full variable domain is DTGVSQNPRHKITKRGQNVTFRCDPISEHNRLYWYRQTLGQGPEFLTYFQNEAQLEKSRLLSDRFSAERPKGSFSTLEIQRTEQGDSAMYLCASSRDGGYTEAFFGQGTRLTVV.

The DNA for the CDR3 is TGTGCCAGCAGCCCTCGACGGGATGGACCCTACGAGCAGTACTTC. This gives the protein CASSPRRDGPYEQYF. V usage is TRBV11-2 and J usage is TRBJ2-7; maybe TRBD2 (5 bases). Trimming removed 5 bases from V and 2 bases from J, with 16 bases in between. The CDR3 loop spans 15 amino acids. Germline CDR1 and CDR2: SGHAT and FQNNGV.

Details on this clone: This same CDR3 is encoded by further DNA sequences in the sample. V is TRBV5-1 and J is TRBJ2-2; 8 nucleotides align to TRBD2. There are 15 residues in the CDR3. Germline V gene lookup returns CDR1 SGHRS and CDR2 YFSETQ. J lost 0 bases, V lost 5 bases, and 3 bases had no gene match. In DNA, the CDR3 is TGCGCCAGCAGTCTTAGCGGGGCGAACACCGGGGAGCTGTTTTTT. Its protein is CASSLSGANTGELFF. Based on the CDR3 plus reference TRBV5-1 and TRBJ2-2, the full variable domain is KAGVTQTPRYLIKTRGQQVTLSCSPISGHRSVSWYQQTPGQGLQFLFEYFSETQRNKGNFPGRFSGRQFSNSRSEMNVSTLELGDSALYLCASSLSGANTGELFFGEGSRLTVL.